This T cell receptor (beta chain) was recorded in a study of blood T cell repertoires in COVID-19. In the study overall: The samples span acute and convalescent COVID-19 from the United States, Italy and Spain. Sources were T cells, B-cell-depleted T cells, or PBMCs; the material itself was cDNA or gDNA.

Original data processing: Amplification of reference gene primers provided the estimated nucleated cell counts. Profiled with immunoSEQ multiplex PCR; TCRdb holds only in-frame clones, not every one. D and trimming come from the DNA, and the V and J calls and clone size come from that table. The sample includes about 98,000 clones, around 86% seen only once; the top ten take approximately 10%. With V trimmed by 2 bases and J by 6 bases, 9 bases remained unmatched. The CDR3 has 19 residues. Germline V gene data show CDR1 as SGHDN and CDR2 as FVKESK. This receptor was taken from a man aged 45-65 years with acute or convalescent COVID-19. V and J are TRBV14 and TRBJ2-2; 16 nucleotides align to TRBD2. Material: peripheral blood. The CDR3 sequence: CASSQLKSGTSGRAGELFF. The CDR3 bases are TGTGCCAGCAGCCAACTCAAGTCCGGGACTAGCGGGAGGGCCGGGGAGCTGTTTTTT.